One sample yielded the 3 T cell receptor beta chains listed below, sequenced in a study of CD8 T cells in Susac syndrome. Reverse transcription used roughly 0.5 to 1 ug RNA and random hexamers. TCRdb independently ran MiXCR on the immunoSEQ multiplex PCR reads; one entry per CDR3 protein. The data show about 200,000 distinct CDR3 sequences, around 90% seen once. The source material was CD8+ T cells from PBMCs. The receptor set was obtained from a human donor with multiple sclerosis.

This chain links TRBV7-6 with TRBJ2-3; D could derive from TRBD1 or TRBD2 (5 bases each). CDR1 is SGHVS and CDR2 is FNYEAQ in the germline V gene. The CDR3 is 12 residues long. Trimming took 3 bases from V and 5 from J, leaving 6 bases between them. This CDR3 is CASSFGGDTQYF. In nucleotides, the CDR3 is TGTGCCAGCAGCTTTGGGGGAGATACGCAGTATTTT.

The rearrangement uses TRBV2 and TRBJ2-1, with 8 bases fitting TRBD2. CDR3 size: 12 residues. Germline values: CDR1 SNHLY, CDR2 FYNNEI. Losses at the gene ends were 1 base for V and 14 bases for J; bases not matched to a gene: 4. Here the CDR3 reads CASSEGGTREFF. The CDR3 nucleotides read TGTGCCAGCAGTGAAGGGGGGACTAGGGAGTTCTTC. Filled out from reference TRBV2 and TRBJ2-1, the complete variable domain reads EPEVTQTPSHQVTQMGQEVILRCVPISNHLYFYWYRQILGQKVEFLVSFYNNEISEKSEIFDDQFSVERPDGSNFTLKIRSTKLEDSAMYFCASSEGGTREFFGPGTRLTVL.

The chain has TRBV13 and TRBJ1-2; D is unresolved. The CDR3 covers 13 residues. The germline gives CDR1 PRHDT, CDR2 FYEKMQ (reference sequence). Trimming cost V 5 bases and J 7 bases, with 14 bases left between them. The CDR3 here is CASSQESTAGYTF. CDR3 DNA sequence: TGTGCCAGCAGCCAAGAGAGCACCGCTGGCTACACCTTC.